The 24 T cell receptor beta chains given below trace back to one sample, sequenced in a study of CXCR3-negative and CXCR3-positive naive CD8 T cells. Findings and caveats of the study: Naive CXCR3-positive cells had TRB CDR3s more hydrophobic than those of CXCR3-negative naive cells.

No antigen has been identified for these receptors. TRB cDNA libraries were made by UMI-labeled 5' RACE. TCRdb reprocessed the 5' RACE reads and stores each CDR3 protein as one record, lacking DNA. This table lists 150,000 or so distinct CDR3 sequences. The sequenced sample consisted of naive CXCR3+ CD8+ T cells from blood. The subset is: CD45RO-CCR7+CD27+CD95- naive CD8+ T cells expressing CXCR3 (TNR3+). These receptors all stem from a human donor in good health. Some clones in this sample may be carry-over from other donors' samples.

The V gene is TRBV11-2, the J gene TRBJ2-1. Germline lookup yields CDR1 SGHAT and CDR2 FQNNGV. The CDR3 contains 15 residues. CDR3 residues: CASSLGLRGVREQFF.

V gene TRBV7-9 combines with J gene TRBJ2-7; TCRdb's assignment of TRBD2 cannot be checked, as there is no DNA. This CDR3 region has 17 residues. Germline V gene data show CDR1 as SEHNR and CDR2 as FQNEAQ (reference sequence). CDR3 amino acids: CASSRTSGDNPSYEQYF.

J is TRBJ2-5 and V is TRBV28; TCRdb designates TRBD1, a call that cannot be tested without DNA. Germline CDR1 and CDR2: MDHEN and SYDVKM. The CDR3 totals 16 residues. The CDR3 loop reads CASSIWTGGRMETQYF.

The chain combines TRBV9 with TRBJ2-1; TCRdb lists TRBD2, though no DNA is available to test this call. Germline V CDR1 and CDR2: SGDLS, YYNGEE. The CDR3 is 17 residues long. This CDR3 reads CASSLRGRLATLDEQFF.

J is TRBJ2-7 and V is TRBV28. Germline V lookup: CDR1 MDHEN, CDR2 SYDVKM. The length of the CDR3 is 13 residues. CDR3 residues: CASSLLRIYEQYF.

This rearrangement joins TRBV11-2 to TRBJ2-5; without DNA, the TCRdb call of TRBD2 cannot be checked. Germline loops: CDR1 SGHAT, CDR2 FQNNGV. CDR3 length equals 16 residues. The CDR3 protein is CASSSPAGGRAETQYF.

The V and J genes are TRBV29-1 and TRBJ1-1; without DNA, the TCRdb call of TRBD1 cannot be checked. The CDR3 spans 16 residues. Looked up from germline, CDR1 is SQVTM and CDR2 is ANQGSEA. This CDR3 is CSVEDNGQGVGTEAFF.

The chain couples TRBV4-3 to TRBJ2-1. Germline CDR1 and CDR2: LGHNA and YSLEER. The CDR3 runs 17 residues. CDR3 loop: CASSQDFSGNSYNEQFF.

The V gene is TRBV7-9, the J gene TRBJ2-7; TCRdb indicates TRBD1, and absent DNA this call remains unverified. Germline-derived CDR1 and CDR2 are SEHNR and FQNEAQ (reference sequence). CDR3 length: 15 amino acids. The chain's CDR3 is CASSLPGTGSYEQYF.

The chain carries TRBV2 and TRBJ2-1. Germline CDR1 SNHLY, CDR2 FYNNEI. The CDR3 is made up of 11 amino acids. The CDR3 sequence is CASNGGQGQFF.

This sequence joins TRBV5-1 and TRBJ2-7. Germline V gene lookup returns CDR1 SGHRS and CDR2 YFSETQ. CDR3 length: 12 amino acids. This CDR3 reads CASSLAGIEQYF.

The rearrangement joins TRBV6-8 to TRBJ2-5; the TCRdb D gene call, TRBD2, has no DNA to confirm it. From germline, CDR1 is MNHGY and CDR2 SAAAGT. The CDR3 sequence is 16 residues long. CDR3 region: CASSYSLVGPRETQYF.

CDR3 residues: CASSSLTLDRGLGELFF. The gene calls are TRBV7-6 and TRBJ2-2; as DNA is missing, the TRBD1 call by TCRdb cannot be tested. The length of the CDR3 is 17 residues. CDR1 and CDR2 (germline): SGHVS, FNYEAQ. The variable domain in full, completed from reference TRBV7-6 and TRBJ2-2, reads GAGVSQSPRYKVTKRGQDVALRCDPISGHVSLYWYRQALGQGPEFLTYFNYEAQQDKSGLPNDRFSAERPEGSISTLTIQRTEQRDSAMYRCASSSLTLDRGLGELFFGEGSRLTVL.

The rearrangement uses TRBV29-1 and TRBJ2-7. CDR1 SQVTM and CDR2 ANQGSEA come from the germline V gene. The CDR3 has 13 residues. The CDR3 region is CSVGSGLGYEQYF.

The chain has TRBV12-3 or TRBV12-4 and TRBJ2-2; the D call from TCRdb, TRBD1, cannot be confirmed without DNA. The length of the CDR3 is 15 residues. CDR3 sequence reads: CASTNLQGQGGELFF.

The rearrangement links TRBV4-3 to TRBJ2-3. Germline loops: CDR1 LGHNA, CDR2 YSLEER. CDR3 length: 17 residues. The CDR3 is CASSQDQWQRATDTQYF.

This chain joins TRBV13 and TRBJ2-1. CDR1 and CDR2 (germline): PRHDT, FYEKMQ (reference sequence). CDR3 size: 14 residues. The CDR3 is CASSLGLAENEQFF.

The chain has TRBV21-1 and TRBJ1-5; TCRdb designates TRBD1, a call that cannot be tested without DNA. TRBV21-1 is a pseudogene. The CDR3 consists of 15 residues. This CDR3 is CASSKVGRGNQPQHF.

The CDR3 spells CASSFTGVGNNEQFF. This chain links TRBV13 with TRBJ2-1; TCRdb gives TRBD1 as the D gene, but with no DNA this cannot be confirmed. The CDR3 has 15 residues. Germline loops: CDR1 PRHDT, CDR2 FYEKMQ (reference sequence).

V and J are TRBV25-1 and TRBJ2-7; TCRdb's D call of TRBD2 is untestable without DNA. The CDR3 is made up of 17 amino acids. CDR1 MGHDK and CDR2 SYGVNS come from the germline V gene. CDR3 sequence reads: CASSEYFSSGRSYEQYF.

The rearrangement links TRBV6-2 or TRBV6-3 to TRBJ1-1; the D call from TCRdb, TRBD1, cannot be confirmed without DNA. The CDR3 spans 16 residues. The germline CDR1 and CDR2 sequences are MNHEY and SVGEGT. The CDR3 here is CASSYNRDRLNTEAFF.

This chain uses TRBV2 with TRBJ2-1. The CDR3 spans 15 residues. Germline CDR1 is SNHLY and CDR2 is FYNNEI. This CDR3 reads CASSEKGDSYNEQFF. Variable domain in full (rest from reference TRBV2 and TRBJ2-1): EPEVTQTPSHQVTQMGQEVILRCVPISNHLYFYWYRQILGQKVEFLVSFYNNEISEKSEIFDDQFSVERPDGSNFTLKIRSTKLEDSAMYFCASSEKGDSYNEQFFGPGTRLTVL.

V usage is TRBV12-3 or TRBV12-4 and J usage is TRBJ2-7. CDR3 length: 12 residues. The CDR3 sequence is CASSFVSDEQYF.

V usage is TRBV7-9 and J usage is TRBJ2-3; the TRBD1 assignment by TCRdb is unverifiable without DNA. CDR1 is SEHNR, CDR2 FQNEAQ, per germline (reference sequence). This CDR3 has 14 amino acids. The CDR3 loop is CASPQEENTDTQYF.